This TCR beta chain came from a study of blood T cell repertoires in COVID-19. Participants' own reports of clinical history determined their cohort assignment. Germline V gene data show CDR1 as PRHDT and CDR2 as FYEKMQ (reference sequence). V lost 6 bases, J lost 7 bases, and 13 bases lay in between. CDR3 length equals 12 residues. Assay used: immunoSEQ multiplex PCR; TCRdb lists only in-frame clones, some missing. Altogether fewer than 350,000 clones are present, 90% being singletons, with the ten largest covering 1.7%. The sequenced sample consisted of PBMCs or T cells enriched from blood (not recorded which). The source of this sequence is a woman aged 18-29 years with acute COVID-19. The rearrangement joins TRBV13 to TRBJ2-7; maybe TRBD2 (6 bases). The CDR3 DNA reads TGTGCCAGCAGACGCCGGGCGGGGGAGCAGTACTTC. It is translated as CASRRRAGEQYF.